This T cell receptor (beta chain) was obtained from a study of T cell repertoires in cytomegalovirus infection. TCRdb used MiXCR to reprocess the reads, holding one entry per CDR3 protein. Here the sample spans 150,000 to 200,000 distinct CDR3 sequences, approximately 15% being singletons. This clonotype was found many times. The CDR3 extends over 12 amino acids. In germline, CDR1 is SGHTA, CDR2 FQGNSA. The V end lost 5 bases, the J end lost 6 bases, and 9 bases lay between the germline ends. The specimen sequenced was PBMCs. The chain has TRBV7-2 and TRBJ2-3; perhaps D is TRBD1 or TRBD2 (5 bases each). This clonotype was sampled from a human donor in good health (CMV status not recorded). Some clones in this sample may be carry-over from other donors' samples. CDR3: CASSQWGDTQYF. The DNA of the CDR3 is TGTGCCAGCAGCCAATGGGGGGATACGCAGTATTTT.